Below, 9 T cell receptor beta chains from the same sample are listed, as sequenced in a study of shared clonotypes between healthy human individuals. Some clones are missing from TCRdb's copy, which holds only in-frame ones; the method was immunoSEQ multiplex PCR. The table has 780,000 or so clones, roughly 72% seen once. Sequenced sample: memory CD4+ T cells sorted from blood. Indicated subset: CD45RA-negative fraction. The receptors stem from a woman younger than 45 in good health.

This chain uses TRBV6-1 with TRBJ2-5; 7 bases are shared with TRBD2. V lost 0 bases, J lost 5 bases, and 0 bases stayed unmatched. CDR1 is MNHNS and CDR2 is SASEGT in the germline V gene. The CDR3 is made up of 13 amino acids. The CDR3 nucleotides are TGTGCCAGCAGTGAAGCGGGGGGGGAGACCCAGTACTTC. Its translation is CASSEAGGETQYF.

This rearrangement joins TRBV7-5 to TRBJ2-1; no check of the table's D call, TRBD2, against the DNA was made. TRBV7-5 is shown as a pseudogene. The CDR3 is made up of 16 amino acids. The CDR3 bases are TGTGTCAGAAGCGCGGCTAGCGGGAGGTTTCCTCATGAGCAGTTCTTC. Amino acids: CVRSAASGRFPHEQFF.

This clone was counted once. The rearrangement links TRBV6-6 to TRBJ2-3; D unclear. V was clipped by 6 bases and J by 4 bases, with 8 bases between them. CDR1 is MNHNY and CDR2 is SVGAGI in the germline V gene (reference sequence). This CDR3 is 12 amino acids long. Here the CDR3 reads CASRQKPDTQYF. The CDR3 DNA reads as TGTGCCAGCAGACAGAAGCCAGATACGCAGTATTTT.

The gene calls are TRBV29-1 and TRBJ2-5; 11 nucleotides align to TRBD1. CDR3 size: 16 residues. Germline V gene data show CDR1 as SQVTM and CDR2 as ANQGSEA. The junction had 15 bases not matched to a gene; V was cut back by 7 bases and J by 5 bases. CDR3 amino acids: CSAMTDRGPPLETQYF. The CDR3 region has the DNA TGCAGCGCTATGACGGACAGGGGGCCCCCATTGGAGACCCAGTACTTC. Based on the CDR3 plus reference TRBV29-1 and TRBJ2-5, the full variable domain is SAVISQKPSRDICQRGTSLTIQCQVDSQVTMMFWYRQQPGQSLTLIATANQGSEATYESGFVIDKFPISRPNLTFSTLTVSNMSPEDSSIYLCSAMTDRGPPLETQYFGPGTRLLVL.

The rearrangement joins TRBV5-1 to TRBJ2-1; no clear D gene. CDR3 length: 12 residues. Deletions cut 4 bases from V and 5 bases from J, with 7 bases between. Germline CDR1 and CDR2: SGHRS and YFSETQ. Written as DNA, the CDR3 is TGCGCCAGCAGCCCGACTGACAATGAGCAGTTCTTC. This encodes CASSPTDNEQFF.

The chain joins TRBV6-5 to TRBJ1-2, with D possibly TRBD1 on 5 matching bases. This CDR3 is built from 14 residues. Trimming left V 6 bases short and J 2 bases short, with 13 bases between. Germline V gene sequence: CDR1 MNHEY, CDR2 SVGAGI. CDR3 loop: CASSRGGANYGYTF. The DNA of the CDR3 is TGTGCCAGCAGCCGGGGCGGGGCGAACTATGGCTACACCTTC.

The chain combines TRBV11-2 with TRBJ2-7, with D possibly TRBD2 on 6 matching bases. The CDR3 is made up of 13 amino acids. Germline V CDR1 and CDR2: SGHAT, FQNNGV. V lost 2 bases and J 8 bases, leaving 13 bases between the germline ends. CDR3 in DNA: TGTGCCAGCAGCTTACTGTCGGGGGAGCAGCAGTACTTC. This translates into CASSLLSGEQQYF. The full variable domain, in which reference TRBV11-2 and TRBJ2-7 provide the parts outside the CDR3, is EAGVAQSPRYKIIEKRQSVAFWCNPISGHATLYWYQQILGQGPKLLIQFQNNGVVDDSQLPKDRFSAERLKGVDSTLKIQPAKLEDSAVYLCASSLLSGEQQYFGPGTRLTVT.

This clone was recorded a few times. This chain joins TRBV19 and TRBJ2-2; 14 bases line up with TRBD2. Germline CDR1 is LNHDA and CDR2 is SQIVND (reference sequence). CDR3 length equals 20 residues. Germline trimming cut 5 bases from V and 1 base from J; bases unmatched to any gene: 12. The CDR3 loop is CASSPRPGLAGELNTGELFF. The CDR3 DNA reads as TGTGCCAGTAGTCCCCGCCCGGGACTAGCGGGAGAACTGAACACCGGGGAGCTGTTTTTT.

The chain couples TRBV11-2 to TRBJ2-1; 7 positions match TRBD2. CDR1 SGHAT and CDR2 FQNNGV come from the germline V gene. This CDR3 is built from 16 residues. The junction had 7 bases not matched to a gene; V was cut back by 1 base and J by 4 bases. CDR3 in amino acids: CASSLGPGRRYNEQFF. The CDR3 DNA follows: TGTGCCAGCAGCTTAGGCCCCGGGAGGAGGTACAATGAGCAGTTCTTC.